This entry features one TCR beta chain sequence. What it binds is not known. CDR1 MGHRA and CDR2 YSYEKL come from the germline V gene. Trimming took 0 bases from V and 2 from J, leaving 14 bases between them. The CDR3 is 17 residues long. The sample is drawn from a study of cytomegalovirus exposure and HLA in healthy donors. Overall study findings and caveats: Within an earlier analysis, most TCR beta V segments proved productive either about 90% or about 30% of the time.

Primers included in the PCR were 60 Vbeta and 13 Jbeta primers. Assay: immunoSEQ multiplex PCR; the TCRdb copy retains only in-frame clones and omits some. The data show around 90,000 clones, about 80% seen once. The sequence was collected from a human donor in good health. The material sequenced was PBMCs. The chain links TRBV4-1 to TRBJ2-1; tentative D call: TRBD1 (6 bases). The CDR3 region has the DNA TGCGCCAGCAGCCAAGAGTTACGGACAGCGACCTACAATGAGCAGTTCTTC. Protein product: CASSQELRTATYNEQFF.